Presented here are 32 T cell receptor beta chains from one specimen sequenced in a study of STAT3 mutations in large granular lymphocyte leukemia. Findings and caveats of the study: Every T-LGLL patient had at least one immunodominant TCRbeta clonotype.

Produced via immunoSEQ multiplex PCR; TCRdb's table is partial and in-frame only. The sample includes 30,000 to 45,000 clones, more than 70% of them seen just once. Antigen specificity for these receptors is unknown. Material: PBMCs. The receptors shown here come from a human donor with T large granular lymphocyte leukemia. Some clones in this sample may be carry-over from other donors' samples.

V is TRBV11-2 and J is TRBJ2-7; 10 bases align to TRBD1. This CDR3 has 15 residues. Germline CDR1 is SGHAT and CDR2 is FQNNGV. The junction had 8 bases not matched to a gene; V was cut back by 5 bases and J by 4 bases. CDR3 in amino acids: CASSGGQGELYEQYF. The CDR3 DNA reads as TGTGCCAGCAGCGGCGGACAGGGGGAATTGTACGAGCAGTACTTC. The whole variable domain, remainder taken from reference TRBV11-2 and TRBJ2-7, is EAGVAQSPRYKIIEKRQSVAFWCNPISGHATLYWYQQILGQGPKLLIQFQNNGVVDDSQLPKDRFSAERLKGVDSTLKIQPAKLEDSAVYLCASSGGQGELYEQYFGPGTRLTVT.

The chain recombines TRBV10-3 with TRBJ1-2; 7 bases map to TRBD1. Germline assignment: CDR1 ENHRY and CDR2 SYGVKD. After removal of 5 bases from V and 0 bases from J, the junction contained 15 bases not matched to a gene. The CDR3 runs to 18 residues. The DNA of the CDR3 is TGTGCCATCAGTCACAGTCGCGGGGACAGCATTACTAACTATGGCTACACCTTC. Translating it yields CAISHSRGDSITNYGYTF.

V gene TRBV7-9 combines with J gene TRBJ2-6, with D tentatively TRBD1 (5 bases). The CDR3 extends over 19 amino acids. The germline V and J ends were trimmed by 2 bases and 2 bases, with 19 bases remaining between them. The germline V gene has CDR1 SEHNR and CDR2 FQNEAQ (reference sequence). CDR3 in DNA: TGTGCCAGCAGCTTATGGGGCCTTGAAGGTGCTCCTGGGGCCAACGTCCTGACTTTC. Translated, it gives CASSLWGLEGAPGANVLTF.

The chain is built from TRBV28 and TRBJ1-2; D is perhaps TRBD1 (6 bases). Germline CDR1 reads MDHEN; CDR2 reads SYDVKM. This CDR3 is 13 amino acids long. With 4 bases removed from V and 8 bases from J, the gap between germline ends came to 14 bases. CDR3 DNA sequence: TGTGCCAGCAGTTCCACAGGGTCCGGCGGCTACACCTTC. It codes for CASSSTGSGGYTF.

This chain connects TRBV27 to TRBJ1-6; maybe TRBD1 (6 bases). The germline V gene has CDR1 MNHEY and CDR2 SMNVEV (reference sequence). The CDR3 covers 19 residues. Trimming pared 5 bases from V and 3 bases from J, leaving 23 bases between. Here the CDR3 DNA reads TGTGCCAGCAGTCGATTATCCCTGAGACCGGACAGCTATAATTCACCCCTCCACTTT. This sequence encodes CASSRLSLRPDSYNSPLHF.

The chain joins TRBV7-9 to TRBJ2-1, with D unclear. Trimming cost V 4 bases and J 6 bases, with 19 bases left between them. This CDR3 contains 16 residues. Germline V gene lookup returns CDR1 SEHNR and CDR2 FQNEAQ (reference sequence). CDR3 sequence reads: CASSSIRTVTFNEQFF. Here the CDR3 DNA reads TGTGCCAGCAGCTCCATCCGGACCGTAACGTTCAATGAGCAGTTCTTC.

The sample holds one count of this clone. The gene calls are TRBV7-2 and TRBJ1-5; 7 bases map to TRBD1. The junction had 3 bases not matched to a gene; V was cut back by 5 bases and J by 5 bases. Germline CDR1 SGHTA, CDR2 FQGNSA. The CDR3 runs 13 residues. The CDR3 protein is CASSLDRDQPQHF. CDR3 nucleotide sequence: TGTGCCAGCAGCCTCGACAGGGATCAGCCCCAGCATTTT.

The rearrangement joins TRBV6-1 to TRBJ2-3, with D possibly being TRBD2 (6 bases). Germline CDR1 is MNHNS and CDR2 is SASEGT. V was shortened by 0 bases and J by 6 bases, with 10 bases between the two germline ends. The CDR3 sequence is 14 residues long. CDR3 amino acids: CASSEAFRGDTQYF. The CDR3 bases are TGTGCCAGCAGTGAAGCATTTCGGGGGGATACGCAGTATTTT.

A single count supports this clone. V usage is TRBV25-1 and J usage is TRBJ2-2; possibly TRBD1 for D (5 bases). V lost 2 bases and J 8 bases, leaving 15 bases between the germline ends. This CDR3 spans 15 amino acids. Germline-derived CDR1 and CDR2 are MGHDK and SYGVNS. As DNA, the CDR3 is TGTGCCAGCAGTGAAATAGGGGTCACAACGGGGGAGCTGTTTTTT. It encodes CASSEIGVTTGELFF.

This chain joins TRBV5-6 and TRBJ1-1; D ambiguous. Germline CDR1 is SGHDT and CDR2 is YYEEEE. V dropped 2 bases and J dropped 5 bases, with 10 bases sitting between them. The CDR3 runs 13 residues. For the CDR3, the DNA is TGTGCCAGCAGCTTCGTTAGTACGACTGAAGCTTTCTTT. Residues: CASSFVSTTEAFF.

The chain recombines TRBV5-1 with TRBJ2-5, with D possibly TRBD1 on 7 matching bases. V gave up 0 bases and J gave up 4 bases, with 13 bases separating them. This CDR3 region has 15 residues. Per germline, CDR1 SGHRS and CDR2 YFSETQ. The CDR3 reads CASSLAAGGRETQYF. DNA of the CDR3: TGCGCCAGCAGCTTGGCGGCAGGGGGGCGAGAGACCCAGTACTTC.

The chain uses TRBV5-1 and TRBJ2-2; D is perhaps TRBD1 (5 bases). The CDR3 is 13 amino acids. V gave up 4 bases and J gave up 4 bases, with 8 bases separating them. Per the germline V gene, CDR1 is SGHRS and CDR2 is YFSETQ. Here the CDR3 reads CASSPRVTGELFF. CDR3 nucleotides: TGCGCCAGCAGCCCCAGGGTCACCGGGGAGCTGTTTTTT.

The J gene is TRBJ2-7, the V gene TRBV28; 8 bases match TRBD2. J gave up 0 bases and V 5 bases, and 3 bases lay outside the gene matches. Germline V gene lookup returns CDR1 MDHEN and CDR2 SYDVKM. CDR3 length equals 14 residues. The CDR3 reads CASSPGGSSYEQYV. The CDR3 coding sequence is TGTGCCAGCAGTCCGGGGGGGAGCTCCTACGAGCAGTACGTC.

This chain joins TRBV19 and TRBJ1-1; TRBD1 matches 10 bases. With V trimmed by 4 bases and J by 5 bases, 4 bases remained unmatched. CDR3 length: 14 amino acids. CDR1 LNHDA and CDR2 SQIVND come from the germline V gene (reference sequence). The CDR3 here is CASSKTGGETEAFF. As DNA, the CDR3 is TGTGCCAGTAGTAAGACAGGGGGCGAGACTGAAGCTTTCTTT.

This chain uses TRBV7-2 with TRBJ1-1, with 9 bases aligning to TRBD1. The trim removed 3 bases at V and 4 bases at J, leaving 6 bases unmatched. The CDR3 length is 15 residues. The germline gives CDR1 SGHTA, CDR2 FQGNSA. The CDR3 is CASSFTGGGGTEAFF. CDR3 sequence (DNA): TGTGCCAGCAGCTTCACAGGGGGCGGGGGCACTGAAGCTTTCTTT.

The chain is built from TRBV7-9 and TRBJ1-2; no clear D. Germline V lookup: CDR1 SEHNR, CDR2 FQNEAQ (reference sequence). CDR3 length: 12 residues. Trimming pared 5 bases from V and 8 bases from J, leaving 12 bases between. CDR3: CASSPGFLGYTF. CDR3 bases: TGTGCCAGCAGCCCAGGCTTCTTAGGCTACACCTTC.

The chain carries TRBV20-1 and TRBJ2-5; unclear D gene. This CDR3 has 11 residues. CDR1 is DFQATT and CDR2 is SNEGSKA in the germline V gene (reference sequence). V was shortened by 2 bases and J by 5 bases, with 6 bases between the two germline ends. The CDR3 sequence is CSARIGETQYF. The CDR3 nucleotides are TGCAGTGCTAGAATTGGGGAGACCCAGTACTTC.

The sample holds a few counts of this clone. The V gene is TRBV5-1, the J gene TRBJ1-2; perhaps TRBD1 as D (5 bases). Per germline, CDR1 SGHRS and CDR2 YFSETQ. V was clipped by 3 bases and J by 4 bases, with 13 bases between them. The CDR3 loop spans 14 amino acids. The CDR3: CASSSGTAPYGYTF. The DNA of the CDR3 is TGCGCCAGCAGCTCCGGGACGGCCCCCTATGGCTACACCTTC.

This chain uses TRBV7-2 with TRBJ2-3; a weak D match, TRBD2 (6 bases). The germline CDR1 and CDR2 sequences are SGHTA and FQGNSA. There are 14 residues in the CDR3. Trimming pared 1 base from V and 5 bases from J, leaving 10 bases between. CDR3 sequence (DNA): TGTGCCAGCAGCTTAGATTTCGGGGGAGATACGCAGTATTTT. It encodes CASSLDFGGDTQYF.

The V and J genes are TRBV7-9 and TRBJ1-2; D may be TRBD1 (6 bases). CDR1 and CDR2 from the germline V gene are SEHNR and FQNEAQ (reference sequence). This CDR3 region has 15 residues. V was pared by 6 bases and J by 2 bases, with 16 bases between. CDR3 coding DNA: TGTGCCAGCAGTGATAGTGGAGGGGGAAACTATGGCTACACCTTC. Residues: CASSDSGGGNYGYTF.

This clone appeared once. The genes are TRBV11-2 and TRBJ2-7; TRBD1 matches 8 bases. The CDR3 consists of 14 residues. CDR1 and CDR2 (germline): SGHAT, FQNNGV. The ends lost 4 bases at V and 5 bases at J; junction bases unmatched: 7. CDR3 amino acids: CASSSRGPGDEQYV. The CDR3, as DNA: TGTGCCAGCAGCTCCAGGGGGCCCGGGGACGAGCAGTACGTC.

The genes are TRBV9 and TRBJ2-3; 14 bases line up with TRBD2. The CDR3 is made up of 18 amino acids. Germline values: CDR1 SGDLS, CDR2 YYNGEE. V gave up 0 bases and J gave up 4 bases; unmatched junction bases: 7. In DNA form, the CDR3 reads TGTGCCAGCAGCGTAGCTACAGGGACTAGCGGGGGATCAGATACGCAGTATTTT. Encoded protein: CASSVATGTSGGSDTQYF. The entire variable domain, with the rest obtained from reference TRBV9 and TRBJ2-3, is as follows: DSGVTQTPKHLITATGQRVTLRCSPRSGDLSVYWYQQSLDQGLQFLIQYYNGEERAKGNILERFSAQQFPDLHSELNLSSLELGDSALYFCASSVATGTSGGSDTQYFGPGTRLTVL.

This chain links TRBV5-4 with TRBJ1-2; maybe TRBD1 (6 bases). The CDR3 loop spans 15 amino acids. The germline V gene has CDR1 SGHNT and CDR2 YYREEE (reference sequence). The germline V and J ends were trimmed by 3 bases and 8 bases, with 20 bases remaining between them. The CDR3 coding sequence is TGTGCCAGCAGCTCCCTCAAGGCGGGGGCGGACGGCTACACCTTC. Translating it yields CASSSLKAGADGYTF.

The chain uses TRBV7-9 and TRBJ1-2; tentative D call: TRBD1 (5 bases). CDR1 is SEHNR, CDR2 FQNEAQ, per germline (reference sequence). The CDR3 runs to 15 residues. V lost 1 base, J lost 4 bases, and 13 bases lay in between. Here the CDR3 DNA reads TGTGCCAGCAGCTTAGGCGGCAAAGGGGCCTATGGCTACACCTTC. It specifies CASSLGGKGAYGYTF.

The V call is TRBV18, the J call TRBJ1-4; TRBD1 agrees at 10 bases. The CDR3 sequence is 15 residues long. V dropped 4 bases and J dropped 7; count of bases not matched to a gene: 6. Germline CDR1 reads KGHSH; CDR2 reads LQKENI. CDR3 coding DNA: TGTGCCAGCTCACAGACAGGGGGCCTTATTGAAAAACTGTTTTTT. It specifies CASSQTGGLIEKLFF.

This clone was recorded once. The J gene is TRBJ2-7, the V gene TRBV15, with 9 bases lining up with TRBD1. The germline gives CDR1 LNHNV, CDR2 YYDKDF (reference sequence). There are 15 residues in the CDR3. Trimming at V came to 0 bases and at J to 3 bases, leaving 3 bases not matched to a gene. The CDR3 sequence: CATSRDQGQGYEQYF. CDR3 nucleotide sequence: TGTGCCACCAGCAGAGATCAGGGACAGGGCTACGAGCAGTACTTC.

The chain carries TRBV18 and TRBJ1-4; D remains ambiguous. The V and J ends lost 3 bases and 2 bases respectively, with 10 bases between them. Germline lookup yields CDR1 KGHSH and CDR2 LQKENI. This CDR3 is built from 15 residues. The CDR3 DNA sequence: TGTGCCAGCTCACCCACCATTGTGACTAATGAAAAACTGTTTTTT. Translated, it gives CASSPTIVTNEKLFF.

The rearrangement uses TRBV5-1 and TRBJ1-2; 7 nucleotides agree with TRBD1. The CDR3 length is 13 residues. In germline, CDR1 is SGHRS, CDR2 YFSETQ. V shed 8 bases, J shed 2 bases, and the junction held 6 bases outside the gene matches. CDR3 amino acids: CASRDSENYGYTF. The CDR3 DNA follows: TGCGCCAGTAGGGACAGCGAAAACTATGGCTACACCTTC.

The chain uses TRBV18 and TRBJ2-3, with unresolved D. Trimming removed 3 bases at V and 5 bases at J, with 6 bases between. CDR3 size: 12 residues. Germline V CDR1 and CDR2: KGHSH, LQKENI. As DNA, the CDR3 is TGTGCCAGCTCACCTACAAAAGATACGCAGTATTTT. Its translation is CASSPTKDTQYF.

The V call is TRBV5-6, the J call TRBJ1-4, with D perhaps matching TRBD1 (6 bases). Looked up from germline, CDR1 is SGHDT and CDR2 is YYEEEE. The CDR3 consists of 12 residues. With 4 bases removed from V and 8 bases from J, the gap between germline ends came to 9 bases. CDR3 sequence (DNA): TGTGCCAGCAGCCTAGGGGGAGAAAAACTGTTTTTT. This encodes CASSLGGEKLFF.

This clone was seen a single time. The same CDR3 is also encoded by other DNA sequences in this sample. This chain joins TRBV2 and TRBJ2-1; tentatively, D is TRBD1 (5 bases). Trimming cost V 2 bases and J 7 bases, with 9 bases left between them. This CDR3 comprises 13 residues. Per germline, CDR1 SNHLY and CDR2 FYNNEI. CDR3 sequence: CASSEWQGNEQFF. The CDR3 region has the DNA TGTGCCAGCAGTGAATGGCAGGGAAATGAGCAGTTCTTC.

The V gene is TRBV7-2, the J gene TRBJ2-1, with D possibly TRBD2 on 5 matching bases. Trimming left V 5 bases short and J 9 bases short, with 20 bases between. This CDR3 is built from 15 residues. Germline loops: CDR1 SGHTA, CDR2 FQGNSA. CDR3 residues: CASSRGIVSEGEQFF. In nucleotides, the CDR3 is TGTGCCAGCAGCCGGGGTATAGTGAGCGAGGGTGAGCAGTTCTTC.